This entry concerns a single T cell receptor (beta chain). This record belongs to a study of blood T cell repertoires in COVID-19. Across the study: Sample material is recorded as cDNA or gDNA derived from T cells, B-cell-depleted T cells, or PBMCs.

Authors' processing steps: Estimation of nucleated cell counts relied on the amplification of reference gene primers. Clones were sequenced by immunoSEQ multiplex PCR, and TCRdb holds only the in-frame ones, with some missing. The V and J calls and clone size were taken over from that table, and D and trimming were inferred from the DNA. The table has around 200,000 clones, about 90% seen once; the top ten hold roughly 2.6%. Source material: peripheral blood. The receptor was derived from a man aged 35-49 years with active or convalescent COVID-19.

CDR3 DNA: TGTGCCAGCAGCCCCGGCGGGGGAAGATTAGATACGCAGTATTTT. It encodes CASSPGGGRLDTQYF. The V and J genes are TRBV3-1 (or the pseudogene TRBV3-2) and TRBJ2-3; TRBD2 matches 7 bases. From germline, CDR1 is LGHDT and CDR2 YNNKEL (reference sequence). Trimming at V came to 4 bases and at J to 5 bases, leaving 9 bases not matched to a gene. The CDR3 totals 15 residues.